The T cell receptor (beta chain) under discussion was sequenced for a study of T cells expressing NK-cell markers (TCRdb year 2020). Context from the whole study: Three sorted T-cell subsets (CD3+CD56+NKG2C+, CD3+CD56+NKG2C- and CD3+CD56-NKG2C+) from eight donors had their TCR beta-chain repertoires profiled. Among the eight sequenced donors, seven were HCMV-seropositive and one was HCMV-seronegative. The eight sequenced donors were randomly selected healthy volunteers, three men and five women. Sequencing of the libraries produced 2 x 150 bp reads on Illumina HiSeq 2000/2500, MiSeq or NextSeq. What the authors observed across the whole study: For about 6 donors, the dominant CD3+CD56+NKG2C+ clonotypes were among the top 10 CD8+ clonotypes and accounted for about 1.0-8% of CD8+ T cells. Those dominant clonotypes were again the most abundant among CD3+CD56-NKG2C+ cells in several donors, at about 25-65%. It remained unclear whether the expanded NKG2C-expressing T cell clones were specific for HCMV antigens.

HCMV serostatus was determined by detecting HCMV-specific IgG in serum with a commercial ELISA kit. Peripheral blood mononuclear cells were isolated from blood by Ficoll density gradient centrifugation. The germline V gene supplies CDR1 MGHRA and CDR2 YSYEKL. The CDR3 measures 15 amino acids from cysteine to phenylalanine. The DNA is not on file. For this clonotype: Its antigen has not been determined.

Sequenced on an Illumina HiSeq 2000. TCR beta cDNA libraries were made by 5'RACE template switching that added a universal primer site and unique molecular identifiers. Synthesis of cDNA was primed from the TCR beta constant segment and was followed by two consecutive PCR amplification steps. As for how the authors treated the data: MIGEC handled demultiplexing of the reads and grouping by UMI, while MiTCR was used to assemble and quantify clonotypes. To exclude erroneous sequences, only TCR cDNA sequences supported by at least two reads were retained. The tcR package was used for downstream repertoire analysis, and clonotypes were matched across fractions by CDR3 nucleotide sequence plus V segment. VDJmatch was used to annotate antigen specificity against VDJdb, with one amino acid substitution in CDR3 allowed. With the reads reprocessed by TCRdb, a single entry stands for each CDR3 protein sequence and no DNA is reported. TCRdb's processing, not the authors' own work, is the source of the V and J calls. This sample's listing comprises about 460,000 distinct CDR3 sequences. In total, the top ten clones hold 1.4% of the sample.

The chain employs TRBV4-1 and TRBJ2-3; TCRdb's D call, TRBD1, is unchecked because there is no DNA. The sequence was collected from a woman in her forties or fifties in good health. Donor details come from another sample of the same person, matched by shared clones. Source material: blood T cells: a sorted CD56 or NKG2C T cell subset, CD4+ or CD8+ T cells, or bulk PBMC T cells (not recorded which). CDR3 sequence: CASSQLQQVTDTQYF.